This TCR beta chain emerged from a study of Ad26.COV2.S vaccination and SARS-CoV-2 variants. Whole-study context: The vaccine Ad26.COV2.S was put into the muscle once, or twice with 56 days between. Findings of the study overall: Spike-specific TCR breadth in vaccine recipients exceeded that seen in placebo recipients. TCR breadth and depth estimates may have understated total T cell responses.

As to treatment: over 15 received Ad26.COV2.S at low or high dose, single or two shots; 5 received placebo; per-sample allocation not given. Sample collection was performed on day 63 after the first vaccine or placebo injection. On this clone itself: Its antigen is currently unknown.

The CDR3 is 18 amino acids. CDR1 is LNHNV and CDR2 is YYDKDF in the germline V gene (reference sequence). The V gene end was trimmed by 4 bases and the J gene end by 3 bases; junction bases not matched to a gene: 15. Libraries were prepared by immunoSEQ multiplex PCR; TCRdb keeps only in-frame clonotypes and omits some of them. The sample lists over 400,000 clones, roughly nine tenths occurring once. The source material was peripheral blood, sampled in a trial of Ad26.COV2.S vaccine versus placebo. This rearrangement joins TRBV15 to TRBJ1-2, with 9 bases lining up with TRBD1. The source is a person between 18 and 65 years old who received the Ad26.COV2.S COVID-19 vaccine or a placebo. CDR3 sequence: CATSTGRRTGTGYYGYTF. The CDR3 bases are TGTGCCACCAGCACAGGCCGAAGAACCGGGACAGGGTACTATGGCTACACCTTC.